This T cell receptor beta chain was profiled in a study of blood T cell dynamics during melanoma immunotherapy. This clone was observed a few times. The V and J ends lost 8 bases and 9 bases respectively, with 20 bases between them. The CDR3 consists of 14 residues. Germline loops: CDR1 MDHEN, CDR2 SYDVKM. The time point was: pre-treatment baseline. This table comes from immunoSEQ multiplex PCR, and its TCRdb copy is limited to in-frame clones, with some not included. The sample has around 480 clones, 69% seen once. The material sequenced was central memory CD8+ T cells from blood, taken from a patient treated with checkpoint blockade. The rearrangement joins TRBV28 to TRBJ1-5, with D tentatively TRBD1 (6 bases). This receptor was obtained from a human donor with melanoma. As DNA, the CDR3 is TGTGCCAGCGGGGGCACGACGGAGACGGGGCCCCAGCATTTT. It specifies CASGGTTETGPQHF.